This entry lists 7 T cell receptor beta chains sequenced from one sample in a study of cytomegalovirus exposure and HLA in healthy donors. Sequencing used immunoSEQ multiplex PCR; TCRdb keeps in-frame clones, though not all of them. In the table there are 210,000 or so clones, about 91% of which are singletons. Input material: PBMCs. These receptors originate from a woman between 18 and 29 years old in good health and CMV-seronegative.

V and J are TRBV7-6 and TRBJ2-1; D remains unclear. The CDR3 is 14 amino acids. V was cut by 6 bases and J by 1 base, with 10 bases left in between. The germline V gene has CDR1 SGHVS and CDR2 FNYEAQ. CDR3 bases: TGTGCCAGCAGGCCTTTGAGGTCCTACAATGAGCAGTTCTTC. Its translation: CASRPLRSYNEQFF.

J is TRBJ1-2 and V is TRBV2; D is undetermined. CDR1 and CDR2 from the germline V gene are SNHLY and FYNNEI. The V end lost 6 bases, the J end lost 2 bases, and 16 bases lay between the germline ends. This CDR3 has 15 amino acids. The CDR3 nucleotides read TGTGCCAGCAGCGATCGGAGGGCCCAGAACTATGGCTACACCTTC. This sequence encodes CASSDRRAQNYGYTF.

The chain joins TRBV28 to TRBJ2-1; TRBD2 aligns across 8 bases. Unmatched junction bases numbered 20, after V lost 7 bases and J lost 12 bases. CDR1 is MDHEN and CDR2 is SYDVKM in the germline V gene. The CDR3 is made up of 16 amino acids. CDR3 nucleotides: TGTGCCAGCACCCATCAATATATTAGCGGGGAAAGTGGGCAGTTCTTC. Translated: CASTHQYISGESGQFF. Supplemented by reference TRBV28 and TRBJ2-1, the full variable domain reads DVKVTQSSRYLVKRTGEKVFLECVQDMDHENMFWYRQDPGLGLRLIYFSYDVKMKEKGDIPEGYSVSREKKERFSLILESASTNQTSMYLCASTHQYISGESGQFFGPGTRLTVL.

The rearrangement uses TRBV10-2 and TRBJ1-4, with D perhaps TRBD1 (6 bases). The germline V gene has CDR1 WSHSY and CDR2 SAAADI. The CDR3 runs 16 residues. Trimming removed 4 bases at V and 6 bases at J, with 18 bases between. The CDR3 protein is CASSVQGRGAHEKLFF. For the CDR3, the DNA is TGCGCCAGCAGTGTACAGGGAAGGGGTGCCCATGAAAAACTGTTTTTT.

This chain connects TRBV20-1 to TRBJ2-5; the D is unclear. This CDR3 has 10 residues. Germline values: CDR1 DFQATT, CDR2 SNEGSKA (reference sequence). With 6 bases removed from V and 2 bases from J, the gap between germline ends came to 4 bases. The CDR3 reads CSAVQETQYF. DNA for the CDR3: TGCAGTGCCGTACAAGAGACCCAGTACTTC.

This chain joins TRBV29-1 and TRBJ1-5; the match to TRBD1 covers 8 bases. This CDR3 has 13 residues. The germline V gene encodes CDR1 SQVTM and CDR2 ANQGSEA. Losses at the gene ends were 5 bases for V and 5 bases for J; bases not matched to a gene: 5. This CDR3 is CSVRTGFDQPQHF. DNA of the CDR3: TGCAGCGTTCGGACAGGGTTCGATCAGCCCCAGCATTTT.

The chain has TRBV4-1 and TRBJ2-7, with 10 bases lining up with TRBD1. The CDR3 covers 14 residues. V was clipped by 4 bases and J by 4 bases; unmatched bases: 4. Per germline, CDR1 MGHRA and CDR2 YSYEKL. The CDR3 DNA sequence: TGCGCCAGCAGCCCCGTGGGACAGGGGTACGAGCAGTACTTC. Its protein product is CASSPVGQGYEQYF.